A single sample gave rise to the 30 T cell receptor beta chains below, sequenced in a study of blood T cell repertoires in COVID-19. Generated by immunoSEQ multiplex PCR, the TCRdb table keeps only in-frame clones and is missing some. The sample carries approximately 270,000 clones, about 90% recorded once. What was sequenced was PBMCs or T cells enriched from blood (not recorded which). The receptor source for this set is a woman aged 25-40 years with acute COVID-19.

This chain connects TRBV14 to TRBJ2-2, with 9 bases fitting TRBD1. The V gene end was trimmed by 4 bases and the J gene end by 7 bases; junction bases not matched to a gene: 19. The CDR3 spans 19 residues. Germline assignment: CDR1 SGHDN and CDR2 FVKESK. The CDR3 nucleotides are TGTGCCAGCAGCCGGTCCCGGGACAGGGTAAGAGGTGATGGCGGGGAGCTGTTTTTT. This translates into CASSRSRDRVRGDGGELFF.

The CDR3 bases are TGTGCCAGCAGTGAACAGGCAGTCTATGGCTACACCTTC. Translation: CASSEQAVYGYTF. The chain links TRBV6-1 to TRBJ1-2; D is unresolved. In germline, CDR1 is MNHNS, CDR2 SASEGT. CDR3 size: 13 residues. Trimming removed 2 bases at V and 4 bases at J, with 8 bases between.

J is TRBJ2-3 and V is TRBV29-1, with TRBD1 matching over 9 bases. The CDR3 is 15 amino acids. From germline, CDR1 is SQVTM and CDR2 ANQGSEA. V shed 2 bases and J 0 bases; nucleotides not matched to a gene: 3. CDR3 protein: CSVERTGDSTDTQYF. CDR3 nucleotide sequence: TGCAGCGTTGAACGGACAGGGGACAGCACAGATACGCAGTATTTT.

The table lists this clone with a count of one. This chain connects TRBV6-5 to TRBJ2-1; TRBD1 matches 7 bases. This CDR3 is 13 amino acids long. CDR1 and CDR2 from the germline V gene are MNHEY and SVGAGI. After removal of 5 bases from V and 6 bases from J, the junction contained 4 bases not matched to a gene. For the CDR3, the DNA is TGTGCCAGCAGTCTTCGACAGGGCAATGAGCAGTTCTTC. This sequence encodes CASSLRQGNEQFF.

In this sample, this clone turned up once. The chain recombines TRBV6-2 or TRBV6-3 with TRBJ1-3, with 9 bases that match TRBD1. This CDR3 is 16 amino acids long. Germline V lookup: CDR1 MNHEY, CDR2 SVGEGT. The V segment lost 2 bases and the J segment 4 bases; nucleotides outside the gene matches: 6. CDR3: CASSYTWDREGNTIYF. The CDR3 nucleotides are TGTGCCAGCAGTTACACCTGGGACAGGGAAGGAAACACCATATATTTT.

The chain couples TRBV9 to TRBJ2-3; 8 bases are shared with TRBD1. Unmatched junction bases numbered 13, after V lost 6 bases and J lost 4 bases. Germline V gives CDR1 SGDLS, CDR2 YYNGEE. The CDR3 extends over 16 amino acids. CDR3 in DNA: TGTGCCAGCAAGGGAATGGACAGGGAAGGACCAGATACGCAGTATTTT. Protein product: CASKGMDREGPDTQYF.

The V call is TRBV4-3, the J call TRBJ2-1; D ambiguous. CDR1 and CDR2 (germline): LGHNA, YSLEER. The V gene lost 0 bases and the J gene lost 2 bases, with 8 bases spanning the gap. The CDR3 runs 15 residues. CDR3: CASSQDGATYNEQFF. CDR3 DNA sequence: TGCGCCAGCAGCCAAGATGGTGCTACCTACAATGAGCAGTTCTTC.

The genes are TRBV13 and TRBJ2-7, with 8 bases identical to TRBD1. V was clipped by 0 bases and J by 0 bases; unmatched bases: 1. The germline V gene encodes CDR1 PRHDT and CDR2 FYEKMQ (reference sequence). The CDR3 runs to 15 residues. The CDR3, as DNA: TGTGCCAGCAGCTTAGGGCAGGGGGCCTCCTACGAGCAGTACTTC. Translating it yields CASSLGQGASYEQYF.

This clone has a single count. The V gene is TRBV28, the J gene TRBJ1-5; 8 bases are a match to TRBD1. The CDR3 extends over 17 amino acids. The V gene end was trimmed by 4 bases and the J gene end by 3 bases; junction bases not matched to a gene: 11. Germline CDR1 reads MDHEN; CDR2 reads SYDVKM. This CDR3 reads CASSWTGIRGLNQPQHF. CDR3 coding DNA: TGTGCCAGCAGTTGGACCGGTATCAGGGGGCTCAATCAGCCCCAGCATTTT.

The chain uses TRBV5-1 and TRBJ1-1; D is possibly TRBD1 (5 bases). V lost 4 bases and J lost 11, with 15 bases in between. Germline V lookup: CDR1 SGHRS, CDR2 YFSETQ. The CDR3 consists of 12 residues. For the CDR3, the DNA is TGCGCCAGCAGCGAAACCGGGGGGGATGCTTTCTTT. This codes for CASSETGGDAFF.

The rearrangement uses TRBV10-1 and TRBJ2-3, with D perhaps TRBD2 (6 bases). Germline loops: CDR1 WNHNN, CDR2 SYGVQD (reference sequence). Trimming left V 3 bases short and J 0 bases short, with 10 bases between. The CDR3 consists of 15 residues. The CDR3 DNA follows: TGCGCCAGCAGTGAATCTAGCGCGAGCACAGATACGCAGTATTTT. Its translation is CASSESSASTDTQYF.

The chain joins TRBV19 to TRBJ2-7, with TRBD1 matching over 9 bases. From germline, CDR1 is LNHDA and CDR2 SQIVND (reference sequence). The CDR3 is 13 amino acids. V lost 5 bases, J lost 4 bases, and 3 bases stayed unmatched. The CDR3 DNA reads TGTGCCAGTAGTCAACAGGGGGCTTACGAGCAGTACTTC. Translated, it gives CASSQQGAYEQYF.

This clone was recorded a few times. The V and J genes are TRBV12-2 and TRBJ2-7; the table assigns TRBD2, which was not confirmed against the DNA. TRBV12-2 is designated a pseudogene. The CDR3 is made up of 17 amino acids. The CDR3 loop is CASRVPTSGRFSYEQYF. The CDR3 DNA follows: TGTGCAAGTCGCGTCCCAACTAGCGGGAGGTTCTCCTACGAGCAGTACTTC.

The chain's CDR3 is CASSLVLAGVGEQFF. CDR3 DNA: TGCGCCAGCAGCTTGGTCCTAGCGGGAGTTGGTGAGCAGTTCTTC. The chain has TRBV5-1 and TRBJ2-1; 10 bases line up with TRBD2. The CDR3 spans 15 residues. The germline V gene has CDR1 SGHRS and CDR2 YFSETQ. J was trimmed by 9 bases and V by 0 bases; bases with no gene match: 6.

The rearrangement joins TRBV19 to TRBJ1-5, with TRBD1 as a possible D gene (6 bases). The CDR3 totals 13 residues. Germline-derived CDR1 and CDR2 are LNHDA and SQIVND (reference sequence). Deletions cut 7 bases from V and 5 bases from J, with 12 bases between. The CDR3 region is CASTQGSYQPQHF. CDR3 DNA: TGTGCCAGTACACAGGGATCATATCAGCCCCAGCATTTT.

V gene TRBV9 combines with J gene TRBJ2-2; D is uncertain. V was trimmed by 0 bases and J by 5 bases, leaving 2 bases between them. Germline V gene lookup returns CDR1 SGDLS and CDR2 YYNGEE. The CDR3 has 12 amino acids. The chain's CDR3 is CASSVATGELFF. The CDR3 DNA reads TGTGCCAGCAGCGTAGCAACCGGGGAGCTGTTTTTT.

The chain recombines TRBV11-2 with TRBJ1-2; D is perhaps TRBD1 (6 bases). CDR3 size: 15 residues. V lost 5 bases to trimming and J lost 1 base, with 14 bases between them. CDR1 is SGHAT and CDR2 is FQNNGV in the germline V gene. In DNA form, the CDR3 reads TGTGCCAGCAGCACAACAGGGTGGGGTAACTATGGCTACACCTTC. This encodes CASSTTGWGNYGYTF.

The chain has TRBV28 and TRBJ1-4; D remains unclear. Trimming stripped 5 bases from V and 2 bases from J, with 12 bases between. The CDR3 has 15 residues. CDR1 is MDHEN and CDR2 is SYDVKM in the germline V gene. CDR3 loop: CASSATLGTNEKLFF. In nucleotides, the CDR3 is TGTGCCAGCAGTGCCACCCTCGGGACTAATGAAAAACTGTTTTTT.

V gene TRBV27 combines with J gene TRBJ2-1, with 7 positions matching TRBD2. The CDR3 is 15 amino acids. Unmatched junction bases numbered 3, after V lost 2 bases and J lost 2 bases. Germline CDR1 MNHEY, CDR2 SMNVEV (reference sequence). The CDR3 coding sequence is TGTGCCAGCAGTTTAACTAGCGTCCCCTACAATGAGCAGTTCTTC. Its translation is CASSLTSVPYNEQFF.

V gene TRBV2 combines with J gene TRBJ2-1, with TRBD2 identical over 9 bases. Germline CDR1 reads SNHLY; CDR2 reads FYNNEI. V lost 7 bases and J lost 7; bases outside the gene matches: 8. The CDR3 extends over 14 amino acids. This CDR3 reads CASKSGREGNEQFF. The CDR3 DNA reads as TGTGCCAGCAAAAGTGGGCGGGAGGGGAATGAGCAGTTCTTC. The entire variable domain, with the rest obtained from reference TRBV2 and TRBJ2-1, is as follows: EPEVTQTPSHQVTQMGQEVILRCVPISNHLYFYWYRQILGQKVEFLVSFYNNEISEKSEIFDDQFSVERPDGSNFTLKIRSTKLEDSAMYFCASKSGREGNEQFFGPGTRLTVL.

The V gene is TRBV6-5, the J gene TRBJ1-3; 8 nucleotides agree with TRBD1. V was pared by 7 bases and J by 4 bases, with 6 bases of the junction left unmatched. Germline-derived CDR1 and CDR2 are MNHEY and SVGAGI. CDR3 length equals 14 residues. The DNA for the CDR3 is TGTGCCAGCACTAGGACAGGGCCAGGAAACACCATATATTTT. This encodes CASTRTGPGNTIYF.

This chain links TRBV5-1 with TRBJ2-7; weak D call: TRBD1 (5 bases). CDR1 and CDR2 from the germline V gene are SGHRS and YFSETQ. There are 14 residues in the CDR3. V gave up 2 bases and J gave up 1 base, with 10 bases separating them. The CDR3 DNA is TGCGCCAGCAGCTTCGAAGGGGAATCCTACGAGCAGTACTTC. This sequence encodes CASSFEGESYEQYF. Based on the CDR3 plus reference TRBV5-1 and TRBJ2-7, the full variable domain is KAGVTQTPRYLIKTRGQQVTLSCSPISGHRSVSWYQQTPGQGLQFLFEYFSETQRNKGNFPGRFSGRQFSNSRSEMNVSTLELGDSALYLCASSFEGESYEQYFGPGTRLTVT.

This chain joins TRBV10-3 and TRBJ1-5, with 7 bases fitting TRBD1. This CDR3 contains 12 residues. Looked up from germline, CDR1 is ENHRY and CDR2 is SYGVKD. V lost 10 bases, J lost 6 bases, and 6 bases stayed unmatched. In DNA, the CDR3 is TGTGCCACTAGACAGGGCGGTCAGCCCCAGCATTTT. It specifies CATRQGGQPQHF.

The chain uses TRBV7-6 and TRBJ1-5; no clear D. This CDR3 spans 13 amino acids. V lost 3 bases and J lost 4, with 7 bases in between. Germline lookup yields CDR1 SGHVS and CDR2 FNYEAQ. CDR3 sequence: CASSLGENQPQHF. CDR3 nucleotides: TGTGCCAGCAGCTTGGGAGAGAATCAGCCCCAGCATTTT.

This chain connects TRBV4-2 to TRBJ2-1; 9 nucleotides match TRBD2. Trimming cost V 2 bases and J 9 bases; bases outside gene matches: 14. The CDR3 extends over 17 amino acids. Germline V gene sequence: CDR1 LGHNA, CDR2 YNFKEQ. CDR3 residues: CASSQLPLGSGRSEQFF. The CDR3 region has the DNA TGTGCCAGCAGCCAACTCCCCCTGGGTAGCGGGAGAAGTGAGCAGTTCTTC.

The chain uses TRBV30 and TRBJ1-3, with D hard to call. V was pared by 8 bases and J by 4 bases, with 15 bases between. The germline CDR1 and CDR2 sequences are GTSNPN and SVGIG (reference sequence). CDR3 length: 13 residues. CDR3 residues: CARTPRSGNTIYF. CDR3 in DNA: TGTGCCCGGACCCCGCGGTCCGGAAACACCATATATTTT. Drawing the rest from reference TRBV30 and TRBJ1-3, the complete variable domain is SQTIHQWPATLVQPVGSPLSLECTVEGTSNPNLYWYRQAAGRGLQLLFYSVGIGQISSEVPQNLSASRPQDRQFILSSKKLLLSDSGFYLCARTPRSGNTIYFGEGSWLTVV.

The genes are TRBV18 and TRBJ1-1; 7 bases are a match to TRBD1. This CDR3 spans 14 amino acids. With V trimmed by 1 base and J by 3 bases, 2 bases remained unmatched. Per germline, CDR1 KGHSH and CDR2 LQKENI. CDR3 coding DNA: TGTGCCAGCTCACCACAGACAGGGCACACTGAAGCTTTCTTT. It yields the protein CASSPQTGHTEAFF.

Only one count was recorded for this clone. V gene TRBV24-1 combines with J gene TRBJ2-1; 7 bases match TRBD2. CDR3 length: 15 amino acids. The V segment lost 4 bases and the J segment 8 bases; nucleotides outside the gene matches: 10. CDR1 and CDR2 (germline): KGHDR, SFDVKD. The CDR3 DNA is TGTGCCACCAGTGAGCCAAGCGGGACTCGCGATGAGCAGTTCTTC. Translation gives CATSEPSGTRDEQFF.

This clone appeared once. The chain carries TRBV25-1 and TRBJ2-3; tentatively, D is TRBD1 (5 bases). CDR1 and CDR2 (germline): MGHDK, SYGVNS. CDR3 length: 15 residues. The germline V and J ends were trimmed by 1 base and 0 bases, with 8 bases remaining between them. CDR3 in amino acids: CASSEWGGSTDTQYF. DNA of the CDR3: TGTGCCAGCAGTGAATGGGGCGGAAGCACAGATACGCAGTATTTT.

The rearrangement joins TRBV5-1 to TRBJ2-7, with D tentatively TRBD2 (6 bases). The V gene's germline CDR1 is SGHRS and CDR2 YFSETQ. V lost 6 bases and J 3 bases, leaving 16 bases between the germline ends. CDR3 length: 14 amino acids. The chain's CDR3 is CASTPRTGDYEQYF. For the CDR3, the DNA is TGCGCCAGCACCCCCCGGACGGGAGACTACGAGCAGTACTTC.